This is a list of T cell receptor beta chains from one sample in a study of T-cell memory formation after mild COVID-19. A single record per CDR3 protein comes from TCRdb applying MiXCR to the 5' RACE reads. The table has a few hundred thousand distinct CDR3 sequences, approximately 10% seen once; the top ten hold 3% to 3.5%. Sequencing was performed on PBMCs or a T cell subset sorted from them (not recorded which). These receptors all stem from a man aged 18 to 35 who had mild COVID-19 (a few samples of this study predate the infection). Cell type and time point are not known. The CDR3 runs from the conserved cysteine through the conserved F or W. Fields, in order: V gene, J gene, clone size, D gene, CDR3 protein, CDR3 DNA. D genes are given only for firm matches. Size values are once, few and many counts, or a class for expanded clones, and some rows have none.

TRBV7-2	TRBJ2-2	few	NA	CASSRDSQNTGELFF	TGTGCCAGCAGTCGGGACTCTCAGAACACCGGGGAGCTGTTTTTT
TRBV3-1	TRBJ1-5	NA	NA	CASSQGANQPQHF	TGTGCCAGCAGCCAGGGGGCAAATCAGCCCCAGCATTTT
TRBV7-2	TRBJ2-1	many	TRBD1	CASSSDRPYNEQFF	TGTGCCAGCAGCTCGGACAGGCCCTACAATGAGCAGTTCTTC
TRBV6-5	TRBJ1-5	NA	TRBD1	CASSPRQGPFNQPQHF	TGTGCCAGCAGTCCCAGACAGGGCCCCTTCAATCAGCCCCAGCATTTT
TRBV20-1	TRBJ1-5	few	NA	CSAQGHDSNQPQHF	TGCAGTGCTCAGGGACACGATAGCAATCAGCCCCAGCATTTT
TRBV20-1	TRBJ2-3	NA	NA	CSPVPGWGASTDTQYF	TGCAGTCCAGTTCCAGGTTGGGGGGCTAGCACAGATACGCAGTATTTT
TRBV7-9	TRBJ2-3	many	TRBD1	CASRSRQGRDTQYF	TGTGCCAGCAGATCACGACAGGGGCGAGATACGCAGTATTTT
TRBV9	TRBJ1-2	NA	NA	CASSVGRGWDGYTF	TGTGCCAGCAGCGTAGGTAGGGGTTGGGATGGCTACACCTTC
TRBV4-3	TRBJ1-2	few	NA	CASSQDRVFPYGYTF	TGCGCCAGCAGCCAAGATCGGGTTTTTCCCTATGGCTACACCTTC
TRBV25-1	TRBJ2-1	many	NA	CASSESSAYNEQFF	TGTGCCAGCAGTGAAAGTAGCGCCTACAATGAGCAGTTCTTC
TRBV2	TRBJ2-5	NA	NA	CASNREETQYF	TGTGCCAGCAACAGGGAAGAGACCCAGTACTTC
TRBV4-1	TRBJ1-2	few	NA	CASSQDYRTYSTF	TGCGCCAGCAGCCAAGATTATCGGACGTACTCCACCTTC
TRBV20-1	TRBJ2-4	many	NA	CSARSQNNIQYF	TGCAGTGCTAGAAGCCAGAATAACATTCAGTACTTC
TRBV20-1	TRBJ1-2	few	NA	CSVRRTEGSYTF	TGCAGTGTCAGACGGACAGAGGGTAGCTACACCTTC
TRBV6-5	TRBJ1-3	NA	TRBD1	CASSIRQGGNTIYF	TGTGCCAGCAGCATAAGACAGGGGGGAAACACCATATATTTT
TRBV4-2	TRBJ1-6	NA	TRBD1	CASSQVGAGQGNSPLHF	TGTGCCAGCAGCCAAGTGGGTGCGGGACAGGGGAATTCACCCCTCCACTTT
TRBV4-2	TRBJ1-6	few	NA	CASSQGEGYNSPLHF	TGTGCCAGCAGCCAAGGTGAAGGTTATAATTCACCCCTCCACTTT
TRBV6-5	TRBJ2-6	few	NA	CASSYSVGGANVLTF	TGTGCCAGCAGTTACTCGGTTGGGGGGGCCAACGTCCTGACTTTC
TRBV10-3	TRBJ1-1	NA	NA	CAITRTPGTEAFF	TGTGCCATCACCCGAACTCCCGGCACTGAAGCTTTCTTT
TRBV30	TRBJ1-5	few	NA	CAWSEGAYSNQPQHF	TGTGCCTGGAGTGAAGGGGCGTATAGCAATCAGCCCCAGCATTTT
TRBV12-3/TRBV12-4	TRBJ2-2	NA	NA	CASSPETGTGELFF	TGTGCCAGCAGTCCCGAAACAGGGACCGGGGAGCTGTTTTTT
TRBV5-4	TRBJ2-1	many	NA	CASSLFEEQFF	TGTGCCAGCAGCTTGTTTGAGGAGCAGTTCTTC
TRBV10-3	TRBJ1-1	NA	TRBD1	CAISEPGQSMEAFF	TGTGCCATCAGTGAGCCGGGACAGTCAATGGAAGCTTTCTTT
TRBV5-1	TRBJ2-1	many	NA	CASQGSSYNEQFF	TGCGCCAGCCAGGGGTCGTCCTACAATGAGCAGTTCTTC
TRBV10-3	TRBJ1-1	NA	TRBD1	CAISDKQGGYTEAFF	TGTGCCATCAGTGATAAACAGGGGGGCTACACTGAAGCTTTCTTT
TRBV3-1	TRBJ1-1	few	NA	CASSRNDDTEAFF	TGTGCCAGCAGCCGGAATGATGACACTGAAGCTTTCTTT
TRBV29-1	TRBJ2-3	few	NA	CSADRAGSTQCF	TGCAGCGCCGACAGGGCGGGGAGTACGCAGTGTTTT
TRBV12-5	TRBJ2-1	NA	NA	CASGLGLADEQFF	TGTGCTAGTGGTTTGGGGCTCGCGGATGAGCAGTTCTTC
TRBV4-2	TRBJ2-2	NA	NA	CASSQASSRNTGELFF	TGTGCCAGCAGCCAAGCTTCGTCTAGAAATACCGGGGAGCTGTTTTTT
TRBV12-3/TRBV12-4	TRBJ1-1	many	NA	CASRGTEAFF	TGTGCCAGCAGGGGCACTGAAGCTTTCTTT
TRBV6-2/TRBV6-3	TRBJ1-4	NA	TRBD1	CASNPGQGFGEKLFF	TGTGCCAGCAACCCGGGACAGGGATTCGGCGAAAAACTGTTTTTT
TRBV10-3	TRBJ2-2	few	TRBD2	CAITPGLANTGELFF	TGTGCCATCACCCCGGGACTAGCCAACACCGGGGAGCTGTTTTTT
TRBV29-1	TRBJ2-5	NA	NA	CSVRTPQETQYF	TGCAGCGTGCGGACCCCCCAAGAGACCCAGTACTTC
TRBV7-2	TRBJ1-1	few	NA	CASSLALGTQAFF	TGTGCCAGCAGCTTAGCGCTCGGGACCCAAGCTTTCTTT
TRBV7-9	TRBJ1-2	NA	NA	CASSLVTINYGYTF	TGTGCCAGCAGCTTAGTCACAATTAACTATGGCTACACCTTC
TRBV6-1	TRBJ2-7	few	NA	CASSPPGPFEQYF	TGTGCCAGCAGTCCGCCAGGGCCCTTCGAGCAGTACTTC
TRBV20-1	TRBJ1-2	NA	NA	CSAKDNYYGYTF	TGCAGTGCTAAAGACAACTACTATGGCTACACCTTC
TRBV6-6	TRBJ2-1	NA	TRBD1	CASSSLDRGAGEQFF	TGTGCCAGCAGCTCCCTGGACAGGGGGGCGGGTGAGCAGTTCTTC
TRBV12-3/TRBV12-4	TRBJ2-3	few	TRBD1	CASSLAGGSNTQYF	TGTGCCAGCAGTTTAGCAGGGGGCTCAAATACGCAGTATTTT
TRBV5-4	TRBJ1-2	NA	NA	CASSFARGGYGYTF	TGTGCCAGCAGCTTCGCCAGGGGAGGCTATGGCTACACCTTC